This T cell receptor beta chain was documented in a study of OX40 agonist ivuxolimab in advanced cancers. The overall study: Mean age 60 years, range about 20 to 90; around 80% male.

Libraries were prepared by immunoSEQ multiplex PCR; TCRdb keeps only in-frame clonotypes and omits some of them. Altogether about 69,000 clones are present, 85% to 90% being singletons, with the ten largest covering less than 7.5%. Comment on this clone: The target antigen is unknown.

Sampling of blood occurred at baseline, cycle 4 day 1, and cycle 7 day 1. Study conclusions and caveats: A proportion of nonresponders additionally exhibited low normalized T-cell clonal expansion. The CD4+ and CD8+ T cells in the blood had expanded clonally by week 6 at 0.1 to 3.0 mg/kg.

The TCR was taken from an adult with an advanced solid tumor such as melanoma, head and neck, liver or kidney cancer. This specimen consisted of CD4+ or CD8+ T cells sorted from blood, obtained in a trial of the OX40 agonist ivuxolimab.

The CDR3 DNA reads TGTGCCAGCAGCTTGGGGGCGACTAACACAGATACGCAGTATTTT. It yields the protein CASSLGATNTDTQYF. This chain connects TRBV11-2 to TRBJ2-3; tentatively, D is TRBD1 (6 bases). V lost 3 bases and J 2 bases, leaving 12 bases between the germline ends. Germline lookup yields CDR1 SGHAT and CDR2 FQNNGV. The CDR3 is 15 residues long.